The rows below give T cell receptor beta chains drawn from one sample of a study of monozygotic twins with inflammatory bowel disease. TCRdb re-called the 5' RACE reads; every CDR3 protein appears as one record, without DNA. The sample totals under 200,000 distinct CDR3 sequences. Specimen: blood. Receptors originate from a human donor with ulcerative colitis or Crohn's disease, or a healthy co-twin of an affected twin (not recorded which). The CDR3 runs from the conserved cysteine through the conserved F or W.

>TRBJ2-3|TRBV12-5
CASGLLLGQKNSTDTQYF
>TRBJ2-2|TRBV2
CASRTDEAGELFF
>TRBJ1-6|TRBV12-3/TRBV12-4
CASSFISSLHSYNSPLHF
>TRBJ2-1|TRBV29-1
CSVEGVSYNEQFF
>TRBJ2-1|TRBV12-3/TRBV12-4
CASSLRGFNNEQFF
>TRBJ2-3|TRBV7-6
CASSFFGWTSGRAVLPDTQYF
>TRBJ2-3|TRBV7-2
CASSLAPTEGLNTQYF
>TRBJ2-1|TRBV6-2/TRBV6-3
CASSYSLSLTNPASYNEQFF
>TRBJ2-7|TRBV4-3
CASSQFRQSSYEQYF
>TRBJ2-6|TRBV5-1
CASSHSTVSPGANVLTF
>TRBJ2-7|TRBV5-1
CASSDRDWGYEQYF
>TRBJ2-7|TRBV15
CATSGVGSSSYEQYF
>TRBJ2-1|TRBV7-2
CASSLRAGHGDEQFF
>TRBJ2-2|TRBV18
CASSERASWELFF
>TRBJ2-1|TRBV29-1
CSVVWGSYNEQFF
>TRBJ2-3|TRBV4-1
CDSSQAGGTDTQYF
>TRBJ2-3|TRBV9
CASSVSTGRGADTQYF
>TRBJ2-3|TRBV7-2
CASSVLAANTDTQYF
>TRBJ2-5|TRBV6-2/TRBV6-3
CASSFLQTQETQYF
>TRBJ2-7|TRBV3-1
CASSQDRSWSTYEQYF
>TRBJ2-6|TRBV28
CASSLTTGSGANVLTF
>TRBJ2-2|TRBV4-3
CASSPHLRGSGTGELFF
>TRBJ1-2|TRBV28
CASTDGSAGYGYTF
>TRBJ2-7|TRBV18
CASSPLTSGLYEQYF
>TRBJ2-7|TRBV29-1
CSVVGVLGVYEQYF
>TRBJ1-1|TRBV13
CASSLGVGAGGKTEAFF
>TRBJ2-1|TRBV30
CAWSDFNEQFF
>TRBJ2-5|TRBV7-6
CASSLGWDRGETQYF
>TRBJ2-3|TRBV5-1
CASSPIGREINTQYF
>TRBJ1-2|TRBV6-4
CASSRGQGRPEGYTF
>TRBJ2-1|TRBV20-1
CSASRGLADDNEQFF
>TRBJ2-4|TRBV10-3
CAISENLSLGNIQYF
>TRBJ2-7|TRBV15
CATSIPGGLAGGFEQYF
>TRBJ2-1|TRBV12-3/TRBV12-4
CASSRLAGGLSSYNEQFF
>TRBJ1-1|TRBV18
CASSLRDNTEAFF
>TRBJ2-5|TRBV19
CASSTGQAIQETQYF
>TRBJ2-2|TRBV18
CASSPSGNTGELFF
>TRBJ2-1|TRBV6-2/TRBV6-3
CASSYLGTRDNEQFF
>TRBJ1-4|TRBV15
CATSRVDEKLFF
>TRBJ2-5|TRBV7-2
CASSPRLAGTQETQYF
>TRBJ2-7|TRBV6-1
CASRRSTLAGDQQYF
>TRBJ2-1|TRBV20-1
CSAVGSFLPGTYNEQFF
>TRBJ2-7|TRBV20-1
CSAEGQHLYEQYF
>TRBJ2-1|TRBV28
CASSHGTGLYNEQFF
>TRBJ2-1|TRBV6-1
CASSPRLARGEQFF